The 8 T cell receptor beta chains given below trace back to one sample, sequenced in a study of identical twins. TCRdb recomputed calls from the 5' RACE reads with MiXCR, one row per CDR3 protein. This sample has nearly 900,000 distinct CDR3 sequences; roughly 12% occur once, and the top ten carry around 1.5%. This sample also appeared in a second study, on yellow fever vaccine responses in identical twins.

The specimen was PBMCs. The source of these receptors is a woman aged 18-29 years in good health.

The CDR3 loop reads CAISGQLAGARNTDTQYF. In nucleotides, the CDR3 is TGTGCCATCAGTGGCCAACTAGCGGGGGCCCGTAACACAGATACGCAGTATTTT. V usage is TRBV10-3 and J usage is TRBJ2-3; 11 nucleotides line up with TRBD2. CDR1 is ENHRY, CDR2 SYGVKD, per germline. This CDR3 contains 18 residues. Unmatched junction bases numbered 11, after V lost 4 bases and J lost 2 bases.

The V call is TRBV2, the J call TRBJ2-7, with 10 bases aligning to TRBD1. The CDR3 spans 15 residues. Trimming at V came to 6 bases and at J to 7 bases, leaving 12 bases not matched to a gene. CDR1 and CDR2 (germline): SNHLY, FYNNEI. CDR3 nucleotides: TGTGCCAGCAGACCGGGGAGACAGGGGGCAGGAGAGCAGTACTTC. Its protein product is CASRPGRQGAGEQYF.

The chain uses TRBV6-1 and TRBJ2-4, with D perhaps TRBD1 or TRBD2 (5 bases each). Trimming took 10 bases from V and 0 from J, leaving 16 bases between them. Germline CDR1 and CDR2: MNHNS and SASEGT. This CDR3 spans 15 amino acids. CDR3 DNA sequence: TGTGCCACCGAAGGGACCGAGCTAGCCAAAAACATTCAGTACTTC. Amino acids: CATEGTELAKNIQYF.

This clonotype has more than one count but fewer than ten. The V and J genes are TRBV21-1 and TRBJ1-4; TRBD1 is the table's D call and was not checked against the DNA. TRBV21-1 corresponds to a pseudogene. This CDR3 is built from 19 residues. The CDR3: CASSKGFPFKEKTNEKLFF. The CDR3 DNA is TGTGCCAGCAGCAAGGGTTTCCCCTTTAAGGAGAAAACTAATGAAAAACTGTTTTTT.

The genes are TRBV20-1 and TRBJ2-7; 8 bases align to TRBD1. Germline values: CDR1 DFQATT, CDR2 SNEGSKA (reference sequence). V lost 5 bases and J lost 5; bases outside the gene matches: 2. The CDR3 sequence is 11 residues long. For the CDR3, the DNA is TGCAGTGCTCGACAGGGGAACGAGCAGTACGTC. As protein: CSARQGNEQYV.

The CDR3 protein is CSARAGDGNTIYF. CDR3 nucleotides: TGCAGTGCACGAGCGGGGGATGGAAACACCATATATTTT. This sequence joins TRBV20-1 and TRBJ1-3, with D perhaps TRBD1 (5 bases). Trimming took 6 bases from V and 3 from J, leaving 12 bases between them. There are 13 residues in the CDR3. In germline, CDR1 is DFQATT, CDR2 SNEGSKA (reference sequence).

The V call is TRBV5-1, the J call TRBJ2-3, with D possibly TRBD1 on 6 matching bases. Trimming removed 4 bases from V and 0 bases from J, with 9 bases in between. The CDR3 is made up of 14 amino acids. CDR1 is SGHRS, CDR2 YFSETQ, per germline. The CDR3 DNA follows: TGCGCCAGCAGCCGTGGACAGAGCACAGATACGCAGTATTTT. Translating gives CASSRGQSTDTQYF.

This clonotype was seen at least ten times. The chain has TRBV27 and TRBJ2-3; no firm D call. The V end was cut by 2 bases, the J end by 8 bases, with 14 bases between. The CDR3 is 14 amino acids. Germline V gene lookup returns CDR1 MNHEY and CDR2 SMNVEV (reference sequence). This CDR3 reads CASSLRPSEATQYF. The CDR3 nucleotides are TGTGCCAGCAGTTTACGCCCCTCCGAGGCTACGCAGTATTTT.